Listed below are T cell receptor beta chains from one sample, sequenced in a study of T-cell memory formation after mild COVID-19. In TCRdb, the 5' RACE reads were re-called with MiXCR into one record per CDR3 protein. Here the sample spans a few hundred thousand distinct CDR3 sequences, just under 20% being singletons. Material for sequencing was PBMCs or a T cell subset sorted from them (not recorded which). Source of these receptors: a man younger than 30 who had mild COVID-19 (a few samples of this study predate the infection). Cell type and time point are not known. The CDR3 runs from the conserved cysteine through the conserved F or W. The D gene is left open where the match is weak. A clone size is listed for some rows: how often the clone was seen (once, few, many), or a class if it is expanded.

DNA	CDR3	J	V	size	D
TGCAGCTCCTCCGCCGGGACTCACATCACAGATACGCAGTATTTT	CSSSAGTHITDTQYF	TRBJ2-3	TRBV29-1	NA	NA
TGTGCCAGCAGCCGCATCCAAGAGACCCAGTACTTC	CASSRIQETQYF	TRBJ2-5	TRBV7-8	many	NA
TGCGCCAGCAGCAGACGGACGGCCGGGTCGACAGATACGCAGTATTTT	CASSRRTAGSTDTQYF	TRBJ2-3	TRBV4-3	NA	NA
TGTGCCAGCACCGTCGGGCGGGGGAACACAGATACGCAGTATTTT	CASTVGRGNTDTQYF	TRBJ2-3	TRBV28	NA	TRBD2
TGTGCCAGCAGTTCCCACAACTCCTACGAGCAGTACTTC	CASSSHNSYEQYF	TRBJ2-7	TRBV27	NA	NA
TGTGCCAGCAGCGTAGCTAGCGGAACCTACAATGAGCAGTTCTTC	CASSVASGTYNEQFF	TRBJ2-1	TRBV9	few	TRBD2
TGCGCCAGCAGCTTCAGGGGCTCTAACTATGGATACACCTTC	CASSFRGSNYGYTF	TRBJ1-2	TRBV5-1	NA	NA
TGTGCCAGCAGCTTAGATGCCGTTACCAATCAGCCCCAGCATTTT	CASSLDAVTNQPQHF	TRBJ1-5	TRBV7-2	NA	NA
TGTGCCAGCAGTCAATCCGCCGGGACAGGGCAGGGCTACACCTTC	CASSQSAGTGQGYTF	TRBJ1-2	TRBV5-5	NA	TRBD1
TGCAGTGCTAGAGATCGGTGGGGGGCCTTGTCCTACAATGAGCAGTTCTTC	CSARDRWGALSYNEQFF	TRBJ2-1	TRBV20-1	NA	NA
TGCAGCGGCAGACTAGCGGGGGTTCATGAGACCCAGTACTTC	CSGRLAGVHETQYF	TRBJ2-5	TRBV29-1	NA	TRBD2
TGTGCCAGCAGTTTATTCCTTAGGGGTCCGGGCACTGAAGCTTTCTTT	CASSLFLRGPGTEAFF	TRBJ1-1	TRBV27	few	NA
TGTGCCAGCAGCTCGAGGCATTCACCCCTCCACTTT	CASSSRHSPLHF	TRBJ1-6	TRBV7-2	few	NA
TGTGCCAGCAGCTTCCTACTAGGTCTTAAAGAGACCCAGTACTTC	CASSFLLGLKETQYF	TRBJ2-5	TRBV7-2	NA	NA
TGTGCCAGCAGCCCGAGGACAGCCTACAATGAGCAGTTCTTC	CASSPRTAYNEQFF	TRBJ2-1	TRBV27	few	NA
TGTGCCAGCAGCTCCAAACGGGACAGGGCTGGAAACACCATATATTTT	CASSSKRDRAGNTIYF	TRBJ1-3	TRBV5-5	NA	TRBD1
TGTGCCAGCAGTTCCGGGACGGACAATTATCAGCCCCAGCATTTT	CASSSGTDNYQPQHF	TRBJ1-5	TRBV6-5	few	NA